Following are 4 T cell receptor beta chains from one sample sequenced in a study of early T cells in non-severe SARS-CoV-2 infection. TCRdb ran MiXCR on the 5' RACE reads and lists one entry per CDR3 protein. The repertoire holds about 40,000 distinct CDR3 sequences, with about 4.9% as singletons. The sample consisted of whole blood. The receptor source for this set is an adult who was a healthcare worker with PCR-confirmed SARS-CoV-2 infection or an uninfected control (not recorded which).

This clonotype was seen many times. This chain joins TRBV5-4 and TRBJ2-4; 13 nucleotides line up with TRBD2. Trimming took 3 bases from V and 8 from J; bases not matched to a gene: 11. Germline V gene sequence: CDR1 SGHNT, CDR2 YYREEE (reference sequence). The CDR3 extends over 17 amino acids. CDR3 region: CASSWTTGGLAGHIQYF. In DNA, the CDR3 is TGTGCCAGCAGCTGGACAACCGGGGGACTAGCGGGACACATTCAGTACTTC.

By sample share, this clonotype is medium-sized. The V and J genes are TRBV4-3 and TRBJ2-7; 10 bases map to TRBD1. Trimming at V came to 0 bases and at J to 3 bases, leaving 5 bases not matched to a gene. This CDR3 is 16 amino acids long. The germline gives CDR1 LGHNA, CDR2 YSLEER. CDR3 nucleotides: TGCGCCAGCAGCCAAGAAAGGGGACAGGGGAACTACGAGCAGTACTTC. Its translation is CASSQERGQGNYEQYF.

This clonotype was recorded many times. This chain links TRBV5-4 with TRBJ2-7; 7 bases match TRBD2. This CDR3 has 12 amino acids. J lost 3 bases, V lost 4 bases, and 1 base had no gene match. CDR1 and CDR2 (germline): SGHNT, YYREEE (reference sequence). The CDR3 nucleotides read TGTGCCAGCAGCCGGGGGGTCTACGAGCAGTACTTC. Encoded protein: CASSRGVYEQYF.

This clonotype was counted ten times or more. One junction end disagrees with the germline gene, perhaps due to a read error. The V and J genes are TRBV7-2 and TRBJ1-3, with 7 bases that match TRBD1. Germline V CDR1 and CDR2: SGHTA, FQGNSA. The CDR3 spans 17 residues. CDR3 sequence (DNA): TGTGCCAGCAGCGCACTACATAGGGGGCCCTCTGAAAACACCATATATTTT. Translating it yields CASSALHRGPSENTIYF.